This TCR beta chain was identified during a study of blood T cell repertoires in COVID-19. Libraries were prepared by immunoSEQ multiplex PCR; TCRdb keeps only in-frame clonotypes and omits some of them. The top ten hold approximately 4% of the sample, which has roughly 180,000 clones, approximately 88% seen once. The sequenced sample was peripheral blood. The TCR comes from a woman under 40 with acute or convalescent COVID-19.

The CDR3 coding sequence is TGTGCCAGCAGTCAGGGCAAGAGTGGCTACACCTTC. The encoded protein is CASSQGKSGYTF. The genes are TRBV2 and TRBJ1-2, with D possibly matching TRBD1 (5 bases). V lost 5 bases and J lost 7, with 11 bases in between. CDR3 length: 12 amino acids. Germline V gene data show CDR1 as SNHLY and CDR2 as FYNNEI.